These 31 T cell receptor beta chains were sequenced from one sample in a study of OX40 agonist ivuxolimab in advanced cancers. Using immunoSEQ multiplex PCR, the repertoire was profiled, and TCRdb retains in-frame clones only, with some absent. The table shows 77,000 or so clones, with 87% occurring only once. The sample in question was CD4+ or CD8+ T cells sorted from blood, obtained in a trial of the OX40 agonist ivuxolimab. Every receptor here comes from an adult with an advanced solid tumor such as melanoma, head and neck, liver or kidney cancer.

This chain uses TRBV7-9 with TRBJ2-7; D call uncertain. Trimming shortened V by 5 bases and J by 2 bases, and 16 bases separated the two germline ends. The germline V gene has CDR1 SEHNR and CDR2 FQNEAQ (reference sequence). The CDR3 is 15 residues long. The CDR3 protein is CASSLGSARTYEQYF. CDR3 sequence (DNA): TGTGCCAGCAGCCTGGGGTCAGCTCGAACCTACGAGCAGTACTTC.

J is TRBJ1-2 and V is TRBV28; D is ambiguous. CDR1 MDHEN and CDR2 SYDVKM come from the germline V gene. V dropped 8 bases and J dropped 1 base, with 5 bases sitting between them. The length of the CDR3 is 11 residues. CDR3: CASAINYGYTF. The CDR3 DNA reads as TGTGCCAGCGCCATTAACTATGGCTACACCTTC.

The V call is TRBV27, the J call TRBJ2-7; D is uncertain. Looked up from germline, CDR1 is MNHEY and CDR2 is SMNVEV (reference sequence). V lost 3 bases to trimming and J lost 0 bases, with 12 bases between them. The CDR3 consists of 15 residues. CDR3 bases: TGTGCCAGCAGTTTTGGCATCCCGAGCTCCTACGAGCAGTACTTC. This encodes CASSFGIPSSYEQYF.

The CDR3 spells CASSLGHGAETQYF. CDR3 coding DNA: TGCGCCAGCAGCTTGGGTCACGGAGCCGAGACCCAGTACTTC. The chain recombines TRBV5-1 with TRBJ2-5, with D hard to call. This CDR3 region has 14 residues. Trimming removed 0 bases from V and 5 bases from J, with 11 bases in between. CDR1 and CDR2 from the germline V gene are SGHRS and YFSETQ.

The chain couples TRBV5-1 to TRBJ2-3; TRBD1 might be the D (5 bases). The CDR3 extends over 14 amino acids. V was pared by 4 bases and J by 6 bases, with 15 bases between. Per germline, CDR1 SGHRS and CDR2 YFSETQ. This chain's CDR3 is CASSLEGVGDTQYF. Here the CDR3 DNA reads TGCGCCAGCAGCCTTGAAGGGGTAGGGGATACGCAGTATTTT.

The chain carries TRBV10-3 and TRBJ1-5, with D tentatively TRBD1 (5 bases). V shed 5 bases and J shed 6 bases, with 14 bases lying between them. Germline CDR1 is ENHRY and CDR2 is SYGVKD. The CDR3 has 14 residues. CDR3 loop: CAISLLGGSQPQHF. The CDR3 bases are TGTGCCATCAGTCTACTGGGGGGAAGTCAGCCCCAGCATTTT.

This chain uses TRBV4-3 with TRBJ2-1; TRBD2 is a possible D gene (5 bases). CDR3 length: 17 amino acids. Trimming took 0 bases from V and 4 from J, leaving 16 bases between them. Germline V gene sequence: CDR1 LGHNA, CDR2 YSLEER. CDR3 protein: CASSQEWRVGGYNEQFF. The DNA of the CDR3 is TGCGCCAGCAGCCAAGAATGGAGAGTAGGAGGTTACAATGAGCAGTTCTTC.

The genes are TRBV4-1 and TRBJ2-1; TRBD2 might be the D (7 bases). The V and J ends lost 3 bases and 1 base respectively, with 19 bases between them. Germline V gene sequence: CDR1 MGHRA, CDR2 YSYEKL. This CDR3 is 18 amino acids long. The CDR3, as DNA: TGCGCCAGCAGCCAGAGAGGGGGAGCGGGGACGTCCTACAATGAGCAGTTCTTC. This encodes CASSQRGGAGTSYNEQFF.

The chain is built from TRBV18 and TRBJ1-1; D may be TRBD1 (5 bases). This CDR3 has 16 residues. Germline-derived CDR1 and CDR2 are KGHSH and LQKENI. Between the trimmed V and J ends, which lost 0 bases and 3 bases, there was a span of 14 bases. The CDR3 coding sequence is TGTGCCAGCTCACCACCTGTAACAGGTCGGGACACTGAAGCTTTCTTT. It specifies CASSPPVTGRDTEAFF.

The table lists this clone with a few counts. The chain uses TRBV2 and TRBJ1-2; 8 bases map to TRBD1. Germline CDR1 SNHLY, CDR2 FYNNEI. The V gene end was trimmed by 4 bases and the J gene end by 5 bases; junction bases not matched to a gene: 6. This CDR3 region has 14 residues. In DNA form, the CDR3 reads TGTGCCAGCAGTGGGGGGACAGGATATTATGGCTACACCTTC. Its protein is CASSGGTGYYGYTF. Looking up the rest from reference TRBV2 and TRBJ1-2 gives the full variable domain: EPEVTQTPSHQVTQMGQEVILRCVPISNHLYFYWYRQILGQKVEFLVSFYNNEISEKSEIFDDQFSVERPDGSNFTLKIRSTKLEDSAMYFCASSGGTGYYGYTFGSGTRLTVV.

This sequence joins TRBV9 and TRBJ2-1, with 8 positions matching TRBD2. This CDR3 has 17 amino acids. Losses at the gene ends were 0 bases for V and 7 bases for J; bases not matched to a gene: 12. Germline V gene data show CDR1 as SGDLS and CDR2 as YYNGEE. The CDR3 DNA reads TGTGCCAGCAGCGTAGCTACCTCGGGGGGGCCTATGAATGAGCAGTTCTTC. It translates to CASSVATSGGPMNEQFF.

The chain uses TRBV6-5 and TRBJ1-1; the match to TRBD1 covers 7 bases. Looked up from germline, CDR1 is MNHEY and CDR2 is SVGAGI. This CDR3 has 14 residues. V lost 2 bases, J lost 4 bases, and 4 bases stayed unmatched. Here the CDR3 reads CASSYGDSSTEAFF. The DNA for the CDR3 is TGTGCCAGCAGTTACGGGGACAGTAGCACTGAAGCTTTCTTT.

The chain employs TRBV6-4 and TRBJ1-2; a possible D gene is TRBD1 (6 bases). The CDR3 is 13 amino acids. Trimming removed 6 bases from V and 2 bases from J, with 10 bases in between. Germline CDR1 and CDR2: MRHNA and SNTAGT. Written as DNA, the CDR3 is TGTGCCAGCAGCCACGGACAGAACTATGGCTACACCTTC. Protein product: CASSHGQNYGYTF.

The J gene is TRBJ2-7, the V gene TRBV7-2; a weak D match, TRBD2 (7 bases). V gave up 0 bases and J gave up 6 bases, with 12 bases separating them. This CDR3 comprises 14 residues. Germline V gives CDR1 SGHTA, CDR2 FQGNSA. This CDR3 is CASSLAGGQIEQYF. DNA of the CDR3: TGTGCCAGCAGCTTAGCGGGGGGGCAGATCGAGCAGTACTTC.

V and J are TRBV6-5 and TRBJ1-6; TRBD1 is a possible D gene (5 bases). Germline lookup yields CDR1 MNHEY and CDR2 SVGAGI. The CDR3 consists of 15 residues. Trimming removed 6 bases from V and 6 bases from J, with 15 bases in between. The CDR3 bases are TGTGCCAGCAGCTCGACCCAGAGGGGTAATTCACCCCTCCACTTT. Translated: CASSSTQRGNSPLHF.

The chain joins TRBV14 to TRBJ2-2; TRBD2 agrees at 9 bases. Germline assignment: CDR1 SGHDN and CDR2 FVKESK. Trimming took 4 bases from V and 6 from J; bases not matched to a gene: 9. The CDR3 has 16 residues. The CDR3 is CASSPQLLAGPGELFF. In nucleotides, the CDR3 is TGTGCCAGCAGCCCTCAACTTCTAGCGGGACCCGGGGAGCTGTTTTTT.

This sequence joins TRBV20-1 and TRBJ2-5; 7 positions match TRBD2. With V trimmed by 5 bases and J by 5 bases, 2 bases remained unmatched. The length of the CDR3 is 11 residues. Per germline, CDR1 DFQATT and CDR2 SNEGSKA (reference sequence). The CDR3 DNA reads TGCAGTGCTGCAGCGGGGGAGACCCAGTACTTC. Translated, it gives CSAAAGETQYF.

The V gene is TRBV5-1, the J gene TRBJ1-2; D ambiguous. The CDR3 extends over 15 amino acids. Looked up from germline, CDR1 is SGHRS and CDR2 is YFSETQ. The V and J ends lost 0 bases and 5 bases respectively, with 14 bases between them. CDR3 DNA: TGCGCCAGCAGCTTGGAGAATCGAAGGACTTATGGCTACACCTTC. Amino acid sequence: CASSLENRRTYGYTF.

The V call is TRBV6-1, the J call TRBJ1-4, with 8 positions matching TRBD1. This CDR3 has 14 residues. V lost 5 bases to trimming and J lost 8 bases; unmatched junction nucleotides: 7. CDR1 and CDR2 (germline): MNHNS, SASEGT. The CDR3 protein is CASSIDRGDEKLFF. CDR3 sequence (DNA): TGTGCCAGCAGTATCGACAGGGGAGACGAAAAACTGTTTTTT.

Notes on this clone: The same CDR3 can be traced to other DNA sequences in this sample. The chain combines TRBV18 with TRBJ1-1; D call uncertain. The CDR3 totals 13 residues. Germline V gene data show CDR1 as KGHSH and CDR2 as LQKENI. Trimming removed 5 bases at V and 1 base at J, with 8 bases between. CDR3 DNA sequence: TGTGCCAGCTCAAAGGAGGGGAACACTGAAGCTTTCTTT. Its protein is CASSKEGNTEAFF. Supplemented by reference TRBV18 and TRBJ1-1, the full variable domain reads NAGVMQNPRHLVRRRGQEARLRCSPMKGHSHVYWYRQLPEEGLKFMVYLQKENIIDESGMPKERFSAEFPKEGPSILRIQQVVRGDSAAYFCASSKEGNTEAFFGQGTRLTVV.

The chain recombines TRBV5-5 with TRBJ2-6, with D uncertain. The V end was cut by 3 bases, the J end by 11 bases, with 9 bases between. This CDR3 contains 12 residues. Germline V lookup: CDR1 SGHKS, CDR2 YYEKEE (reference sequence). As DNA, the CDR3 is TGTGCCAGCAGCTCTGACGTTTACGTCCTGACTTTC. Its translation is CASSSDVYVLTF.

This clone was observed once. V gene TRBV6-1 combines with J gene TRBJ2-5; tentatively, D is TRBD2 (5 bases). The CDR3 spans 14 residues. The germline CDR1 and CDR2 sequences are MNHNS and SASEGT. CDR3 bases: TGTGTCTCCTCTACAGAGGGATTTCAAGAGACCCAGTACTTC. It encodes CVSSTEGFQETQYF.

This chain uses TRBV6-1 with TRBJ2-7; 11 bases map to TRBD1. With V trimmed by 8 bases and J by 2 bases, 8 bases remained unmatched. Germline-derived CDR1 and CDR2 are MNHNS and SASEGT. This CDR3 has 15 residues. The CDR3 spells CASLRTGGSAYEQYF. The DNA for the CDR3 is TGTGCCAGCCTCAGGACAGGGGGCTCTGCCTACGAGCAGTACTTC.

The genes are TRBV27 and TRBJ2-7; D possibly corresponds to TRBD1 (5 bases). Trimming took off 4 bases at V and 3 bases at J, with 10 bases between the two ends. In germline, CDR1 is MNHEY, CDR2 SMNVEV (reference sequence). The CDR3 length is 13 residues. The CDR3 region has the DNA TGTGCCAGCAGTTCTACAGGCTACTACGAGCAGTACTTC. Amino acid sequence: CASSSTGYYEQYF.

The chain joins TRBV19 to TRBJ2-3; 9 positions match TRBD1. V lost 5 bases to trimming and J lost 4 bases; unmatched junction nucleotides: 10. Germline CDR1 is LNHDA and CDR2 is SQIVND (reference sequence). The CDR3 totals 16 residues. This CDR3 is CASSPRRDRAADTQYF. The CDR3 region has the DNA TGTGCCAGTAGTCCCCGTCGGGACAGGGCCGCAGATACGCAGTATTTT.

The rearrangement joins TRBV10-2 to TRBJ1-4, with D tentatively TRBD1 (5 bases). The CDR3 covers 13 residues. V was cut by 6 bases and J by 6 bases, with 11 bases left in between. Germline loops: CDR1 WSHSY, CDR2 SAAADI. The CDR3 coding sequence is TGCGCCAGCAGCTGGGGGACCGATGAAAAACTGTTTTTT. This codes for CASSWGTDEKLFF.

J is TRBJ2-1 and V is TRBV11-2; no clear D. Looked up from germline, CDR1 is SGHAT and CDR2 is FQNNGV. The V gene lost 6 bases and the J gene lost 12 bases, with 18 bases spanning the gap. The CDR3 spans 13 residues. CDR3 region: CASSPPRGVGQFF. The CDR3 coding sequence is TGTGCCAGCAGTCCGCCTCGTGGTGTTGGGCAGTTCTTC.

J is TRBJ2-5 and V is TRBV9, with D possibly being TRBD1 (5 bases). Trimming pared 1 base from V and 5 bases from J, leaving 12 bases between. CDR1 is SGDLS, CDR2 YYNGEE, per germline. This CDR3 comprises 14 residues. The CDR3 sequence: CASSVSQGWETQYF. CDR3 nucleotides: TGTGCCAGCAGCGTATCCCAGGGTTGGGAGACCCAGTACTTC.

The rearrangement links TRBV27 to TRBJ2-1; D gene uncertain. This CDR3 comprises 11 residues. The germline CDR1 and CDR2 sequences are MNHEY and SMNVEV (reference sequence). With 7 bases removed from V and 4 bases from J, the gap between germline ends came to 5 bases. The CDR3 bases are TGTGCCAGCACCTATTACAATGAGCAGTTCTTC. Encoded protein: CASTYYNEQFF.

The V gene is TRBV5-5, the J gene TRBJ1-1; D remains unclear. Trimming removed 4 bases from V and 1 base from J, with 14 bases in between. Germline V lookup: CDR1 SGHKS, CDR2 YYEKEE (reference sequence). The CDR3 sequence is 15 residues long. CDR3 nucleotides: TGTGCCAGCAGCCCCATCCAAACATCGAACACTGAAGCTTTCTTT. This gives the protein CASSPIQTSNTEAFF.

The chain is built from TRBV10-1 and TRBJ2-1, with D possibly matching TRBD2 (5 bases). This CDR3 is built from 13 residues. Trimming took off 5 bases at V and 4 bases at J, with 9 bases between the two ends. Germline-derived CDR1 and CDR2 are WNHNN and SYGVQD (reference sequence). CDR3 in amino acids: CASSPDWYNEQFF. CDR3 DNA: TGCGCCAGCAGTCCGGACTGGTACAATGAGCAGTTCTTC.